The clone carrying this T cell receptor (beta chain) occurred once. The ends lost 8 bases at V and 6 bases at J; junction bases unmatched: 9. There are 14 residues in the CDR3. Germline loops: CDR1 WNHNN, CDR2 SYGVQD (reference sequence). These data belong to a study of blood T cell repertoires in COVID-19. On the study more broadly: The origin of the acute and convalescent COVID-19 samples was the United States, Italy and Spain. T cells, B-cell-depleted T cells, or PBMCs provided the cDNA or gDNA that served as material.

How the authors handled the data: Amplification of reference gene primers was used by the study to estimate nucleated cell counts. Measured with immunoSEQ multiplex PCR; TCRdb has only the in-frame clones, and not every one. V, J and clone size are taken as reported in that table, and D and trimming were inferred from the DNA itself. This table has about 96,000 clones, approximately 90% appearing once. Those enrolled in Seattle joined during active infection and were followed longitudinally afterward. This chain uses TRBV10-1 with TRBJ2-1; 8 bases align to TRBD2. The material sequenced was peripheral blood. The receptor comes from a human donor with COVID-19, enrolled during active disease. The donor label of this sample is uncertain. CDR3 sequence reads: CASAAQRGSNEQFF. The CDR3, as DNA: TGCGCCAGCGCGGCCCAGCGGGGGAGCAATGAGCAGTTCTTC.